The T cell receptor beta chain under discussion was sequenced for a study of STAT5B mutations in CD4+ large granular lymphocyte leukemia. On the study more broadly: Among healthy controls, a particular HLA allele went with more CDR3 'QG' motifs. Overall study results and limits: CD4-sorted patient repertoires seemed more clonal than healthy CD4+ repertoires.

This clone was detected a few times. Its antigen is unknown. The assay was run at survey level. Clones were sequenced by immunoSEQ multiplex PCR, and TCRdb holds only the in-frame ones, with some missing. The sample has tens of thousands of clones, approximately 71% seen once. This CDR3 is built from 19 residues. J lost 0 bases, V lost 3 bases, and 13 bases had no gene match. Per germline, CDR1 SEHNR and CDR2 FQNEAQ (reference sequence). V usage is TRBV7-9 and J usage is TRBJ2-1; 8 nucleotides line up with TRBD2. Specimen: CD4+ T cells from blood buffy coats. This clonotype originated in a human donor in good health. CDR3 protein: CASSFRTGGGLSSYNEQFF. DNA of the CDR3: TGTGCCAGCAGCTTTCGAACCGGCGGGGGGCTTAGCTCCTACAATGAGCAGTTCTTC. Together with reference TRBV7-9 and TRBJ2-1, the CDR3 gives the full variable domain: DTGVSQNPRHKITKRGQNVTFRCDPISEHNRLYWYRQTLGQGPEFLTYFQNEAQLEKSRLLSDRFSAERPKGSFSTLEIQRTEQGDSAMYLCASSFRTGGGLSSYNEQFFGPGTRLTVL.